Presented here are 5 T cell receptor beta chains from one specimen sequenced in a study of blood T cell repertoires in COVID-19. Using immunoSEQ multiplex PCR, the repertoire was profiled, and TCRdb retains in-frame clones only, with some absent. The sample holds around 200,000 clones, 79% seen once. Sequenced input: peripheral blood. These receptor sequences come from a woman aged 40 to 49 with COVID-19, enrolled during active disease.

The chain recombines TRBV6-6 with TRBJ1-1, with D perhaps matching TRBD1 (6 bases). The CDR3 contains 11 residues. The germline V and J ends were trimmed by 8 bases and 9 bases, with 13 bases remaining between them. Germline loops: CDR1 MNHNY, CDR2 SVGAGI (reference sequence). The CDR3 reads CASLGGGQAFF. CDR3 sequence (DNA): TGTGCCAGCTTGGGAGGGGGGCAAGCTTTCTTT.

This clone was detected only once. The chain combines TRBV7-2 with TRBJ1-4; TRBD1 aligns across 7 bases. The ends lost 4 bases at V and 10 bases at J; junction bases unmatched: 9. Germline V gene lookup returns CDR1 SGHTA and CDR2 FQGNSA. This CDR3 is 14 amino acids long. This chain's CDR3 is CASSSTRQGGKLFF. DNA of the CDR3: TGTGCCAGCAGCTCCACCCGACAGGGCGGAAAACTGTTTTTT.

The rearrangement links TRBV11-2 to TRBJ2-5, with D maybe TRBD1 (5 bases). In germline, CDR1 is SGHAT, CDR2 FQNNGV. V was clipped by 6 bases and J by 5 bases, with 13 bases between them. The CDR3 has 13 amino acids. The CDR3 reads CASRDTGVETQYF. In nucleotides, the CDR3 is TGTGCCAGCAGGGACACCGGTGTGGAGACCCAGTACTTC.

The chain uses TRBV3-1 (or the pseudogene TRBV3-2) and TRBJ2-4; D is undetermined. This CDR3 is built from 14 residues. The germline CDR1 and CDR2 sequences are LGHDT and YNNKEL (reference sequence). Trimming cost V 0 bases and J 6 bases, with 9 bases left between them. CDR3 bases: TGTGCCAGCAGCCAAGAGGAGTTATCAAACATTCAGTACTTC. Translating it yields CASSQEELSNIQYF.

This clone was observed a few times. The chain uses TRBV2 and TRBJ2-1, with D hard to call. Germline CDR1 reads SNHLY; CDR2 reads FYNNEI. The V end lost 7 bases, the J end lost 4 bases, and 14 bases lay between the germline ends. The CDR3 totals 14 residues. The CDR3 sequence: CASIYSAEYNEQFF. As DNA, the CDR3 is TGTGCCAGCATCTACTCGGCGGAGTACAATGAGCAGTTCTTC. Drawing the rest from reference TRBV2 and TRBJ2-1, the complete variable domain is EPEVTQTPSHQVTQMGQEVILRCVPISNHLYFYWYRQILGQKVEFLVSFYNNEISEKSEIFDDQFSVERPDGSNFTLKIRSTKLEDSAMYFCASIYSAEYNEQFFGPGTRLTVL.